The 18 T cell receptor beta chains below all came from one sample that was sequenced in a study of cytomegalovirus exposure and HLA in healthy donors. Vbeta (60) and Jbeta (13) primers were used in the PCR. Measured with immunoSEQ multiplex PCR; TCRdb has only the in-frame clones, and not every one. In the table there are under 150,000 clones, 75% to 85% of which are singletons. Sequencing used PBMCs. These TCRs come from a male donor in good health and CMV-seropositive.

The CDR3 DNA sequence: TGTGCCAGCAGCCAAGTCAGGAATAGCAATCAGCCCCAGCATTTT. It yields the protein CASSQVRNSNQPQHF. This chain connects TRBV4-2 to TRBJ1-5; D unresolved. The CDR3 is 15 amino acids. Germline CDR1 LGHNA, CDR2 YNFKEQ. Trimming removed 1 base from V and 0 bases from J, with 7 bases in between.

The chain links TRBV5-1 to TRBJ2-1; TRBD2 is a possible D gene (6 bases). Germline loops: CDR1 SGHRS, CDR2 YFSETQ. The CDR3 contains 13 residues. Here the CDR3 DNA reads TGCGAAAGGTTTCGGAGGGTATACAATGAGCAGTTCTTC. Residues: CERFRRVYNEQFF.

This clone has only a few counts. The chain joins TRBV27 to TRBJ2-3, with TRBD2 matching over 11 bases. The CDR3 contains 15 residues. V shed 6 bases and J 1 base; nucleotides not matched to a gene: 3. Germline V CDR1 and CDR2: MNHEY, SMNVEV (reference sequence). The CDR3 loop is CASRTSGSGTDTQYF. The CDR3 DNA sequence: TGTGCCAGCAGAACTAGCGGGAGTGGCACAGATACGCAGTATTTT.

This clone was observed a few times. V is TRBV6-5 and J is TRBJ1-1; tentative D call: TRBD1 (6 bases). Trimming shortened V by 7 bases and J by 3 bases, and 18 bases separated the two germline ends. Germline lookup yields CDR1 MNHEY and CDR2 SVGAGI. This CDR3 comprises 15 residues. CDR3 in amino acids: CASTLRGTLDTEAFF. The CDR3 DNA is TGTGCCAGCACCCTAAGGGGGACATTGGACACTGAAGCTTTCTTT.

The chain links TRBV20-1 to TRBJ2-7, with D possibly TRBD2 on 7 matching bases. The CDR3 loop spans 11 amino acids. Germline V gives CDR1 DFQATT, CDR2 SNEGSKA (reference sequence). Trimming pared 6 bases from V and 6 bases from J, leaving 12 bases between. The CDR3, as DNA: TGCAGTGCGGGGGGGGCACCCGAGCAGTACTTC. Protein: CSAGGAPEQYF.

The count of this clone is one. The CDR3 nucleotides are TGTGCCAGCTCACCTTCAGGGGCAGGAAACACCATATATTTT. Translation gives CASSPSGAGNTIYF. The chain links TRBV18 to TRBJ1-3; maybe TRBD1 (6 bases). Per the germline V gene, CDR1 is KGHSH and CDR2 is LQKENI. The CDR3 is 14 residues long. V lost 3 bases and J 4 bases, leaving 10 bases between the germline ends.

The chain couples TRBV27 to TRBJ1-3, with 7 bases aligning to TRBD1. Unmatched junction bases numbered 1, after V lost 3 bases and J lost 2 bases. The CDR3 covers 14 residues. Germline V gene sequence: CDR1 MNHEY, CDR2 SMNVEV (reference sequence). The CDR3 DNA reads TGTGCCAGCAGTTTTAGGGGGCCTGGAAACACCATATATTTT. Translated, it gives CASSFRGPGNTIYF.

The chain uses TRBV30 and TRBJ2-3; no clear D gene. Germline CDR1 GTSNPN, CDR2 SVGIG (reference sequence). Trimming removed 1 base from V and 5 bases from J, with 10 bases in between. The CDR3 is 13 residues long. The CDR3 DNA sequence: TGTGCCTGGAGTGACCCCCCGGTAGATACGCAGTATTTT. It yields the protein CAWSDPPVDTQYF.

The CDR3 region is CASSPLWAEVNSPLHF. In nucleotides, the CDR3 is TGTGCCAGCTCACCACTCTGGGCAGAAGTAAATTCACCCCTCCACTTT. The chain links TRBV18 to TRBJ1-6; D gene ambiguous. V lost 1 base, J lost 7 bases, and 14 bases lay in between. CDR3 length: 16 amino acids. Germline V gene data show CDR1 as KGHSH and CDR2 as LQKENI. The entire variable domain, with the rest obtained from reference TRBV18 and TRBJ1-6, is as follows: NAGVMQNPRHLVRRRGQEARLRCSPMKGHSHVYWYRQLPEEGLKFMVYLQKENIIDESGMPKERFSAEFPKEGPSILRIQQVVRGDSAAYFCASSPLWAEVNSPLHFGNGTRLTVT.

The chain has TRBV19 and TRBJ2-3; 8 bases match TRBD2. The germline V gene has CDR1 LNHDA and CDR2 SQIVND (reference sequence). J was trimmed by 11 bases and V by 2 bases; bases with no gene match: 12. This CDR3 spans 15 amino acids. The CDR3 sequence: CASSIHRSGGLGQYF. The CDR3 DNA sequence: TGTGCCAGTAGTATACATCGCAGCGGGGGCCTCGGGCAGTATTTT.

The rearrangement uses TRBV2 and TRBJ1-3; D unresolved. With 6 bases removed from V and 0 bases from J, the gap between germline ends came to 12 bases. This CDR3 has 15 residues. Germline loops: CDR1 SNHLY, CDR2 FYNNEI. The DNA of the CDR3 is TGTGCCAGCAGGAGTATCGAGAGCTCTGGAAACACCATATATTTT. Its translation is CASRSIESSGNTIYF.

This chain joins TRBV6-5 and TRBJ2-7; 8 bases fit TRBD1. V shed 4 bases and J 2 bases; nucleotides not matched to a gene: 7. Germline values: CDR1 MNHEY, CDR2 SVGAGI. The CDR3 loop spans 15 amino acids. CDR3 protein: CASSSVGTGAYEQYF. The CDR3 DNA sequence: TGTGCCAGCAGTTCCGTCGGGACAGGAGCCTACGAGCAGTACTTC.

This chain joins TRBV6-9 and TRBJ2-1, with D possibly TRBD2 on 6 matching bases. The CDR3 sequence is 14 residues long. Trimming stripped 5 bases from V and 4 bases from J, with 12 bases between. From germline, CDR1 is MNHGY and CDR2 SVAAGI. The CDR3 DNA follows: TGTGCCAGCAGTCCGGGGGAGGTGTACAATGAGCAGTTCTTC. Amino acids: CASSPGEVYNEQFF.

The chain recombines TRBV15 with TRBJ2-1; 8 nucleotides agree with TRBD1. J was trimmed by 9 bases and V by 5 bases; bases with no gene match: 9. This CDR3 is 14 amino acids long. In germline, CDR1 is LNHNV, CDR2 YYDKDF (reference sequence). CDR3 loop: CATSFGQGIGEQFF. The CDR3 DNA reads as TGTGCCACCAGCTTCGGACAGGGTATCGGTGAGCAGTTCTTC.

The sample holds a few counts of this clone. The DNA for the CDR3 is TGTGCCAGTAGTGTGCGACAGGGGCGGGCTTTCTTT. Its protein product is CASSVRQGRAFF. This rearrangement joins TRBV19 to TRBJ1-1; 8 bases match TRBD1. V gave up 5 bases and J gave up 11 bases; unmatched junction bases: 7. The CDR3 loop spans 12 amino acids. Germline-derived CDR1 and CDR2 are LNHDA and SQIVND (reference sequence).

This chain uses TRBV11-2 with TRBJ2-1, with TRBD2 matching over 11 bases. V shed 6 bases and J 4 bases; nucleotides not matched to a gene: 14. CDR3 length equals 18 residues. Germline CDR1 SGHAT, CDR2 FQNNGV. The CDR3 spells CASRIGPLAGAAYNEQFF. The DNA of the CDR3 is TGTGCCAGCAGAATAGGGCCACTAGCGGGAGCCGCGTACAATGAGCAGTTCTTC.

This chain links TRBV4-1 with TRBJ2-7, with a weak D call TRBD1 (5 bases). V lost 0 bases and J lost 0, with 15 bases in between. The length of the CDR3 is 17 residues. In germline, CDR1 is MGHRA, CDR2 YSYEKL. CDR3 DNA: TGCGCCAGCAGCCAAGACAGGGCTGTACTAAGCTCCTACGAGCAGTACTTC. It translates to CASSQDRAVLSSYEQYF.

This chain links TRBV29-1 with TRBJ1-1; D is perhaps TRBD1 (5 bases). From germline, CDR1 is SQVTM and CDR2 ANQGSEA. The V end lost 4 bases, the J end lost 7 bases, and 19 bases lay between the germline ends. The CDR3 runs 14 residues. As DNA, the CDR3 is TGCAGCGTTGGAGCGACAGCACCAAATGATGAAGCTTTCTTT. It yields the protein CSVGATAPNDEAFF. Looking up the rest from reference TRBV29-1 and TRBJ1-1 gives the full variable domain: SAVISQKPSRDICQRGTSLTIQCQVDSQVTMMFWYRQQPGQSLTLIATANQGSEATYESGFVIDKFPISRPNLTFSTLTVSNMSPEDSSIYLCSVGATAPNDEAFFGQGTRLTVV.